These 10 T cell receptor beta chains came from one sample sequenced in a study of cytomegalovirus exposure and HLA in healthy donors. Both 60 Vbeta primers and 13 Jbeta primers went into the PCR. TCRdb's table, derived via immunoSEQ multiplex PCR, lists solely in-frame clones and lacks some. The sample yields approximately 150,000 clones, about a tenth seen once. Input material: PBMCs. The receptor set was obtained from a male donor in good health and CMV-seronegative.

V and J are TRBV28 and TRBJ1-1; no reliable D call. V was clipped by 6 bases and J by 13 bases, with 21 bases between them. The CDR3 is 13 amino acids. CDR1 MDHEN and CDR2 SYDVKM come from the germline V gene. The CDR3 DNA is TGTGCCAGCAGCCTTACAGTGGGAGGGTATGTTTTCTTT. This translates into CASSLTVGGYVFF. Based on the CDR3 plus reference TRBV28 and TRBJ1-1, the full variable domain is DVKVTQSSRYLVKRTGEKVFLECVQDMDHENMFWYRQDPGLGLRLIYFSYDVKMKEKGDIPEGYSVSREKKERFSLILESASTNQTSMYLCASSLTVGGYVFFGQGTRLTVV.

This clone occurred a few times. The CDR3, as DNA: TGTGCCAGCAGAATACAGGGGGGCAATTCACCCCTCCACTTT. Translated: CASRIQGGNSPLHF. This chain uses TRBV28 with TRBJ1-6; 8 bases fit TRBD1. CDR3 length: 14 amino acids. V was pared by 6 bases and J by 7 bases, with 5 bases of the junction left unmatched. From germline, CDR1 is MDHEN and CDR2 SYDVKM. The full variable domain, with the rest looked up from reference TRBV28 and TRBJ1-6, is DVKVTQSSRYLVKRTGEKVFLECVQDMDHENMFWYRQDPGLGLRLIYFSYDVKMKEKGDIPEGYSVSREKKERFSLILESASTNQTSMYLCASRIQGGNSPLHFGNGTRLTVT.

This clone was counted between two and nine times. V is TRBV27 and J is TRBJ2-3; TRBD2 agrees at 10 bases. Looked up from germline, CDR1 is MNHEY and CDR2 is SMNVEV (reference sequence). The CDR3 length is 15 residues. V shed 3 bases and J 1 base; nucleotides not matched to a gene: 1. The CDR3 nucleotides read TGTGCCAGCAGTTTCACTAGCGGGGGCACAGATACGCAGTATTTT. As protein: CASSFTSGGTDTQYF.

The chain joins TRBV29-1 to TRBJ2-5; weak D call: TRBD2 (6 bases). Trimming pared 6 bases from V and 0 bases from J, leaving 8 bases between. Per the germline V gene, CDR1 is SQVTM and CDR2 is ANQGSEA. The CDR3 totals 12 residues. The CDR3 protein is CSVEGNQETQYF. The CDR3 coding sequence is TGCAGCGTGGAGGGTAACCAAGAGACCCAGTACTTC.

This clone was seen more than once but under ten times. The gene calls are TRBV7-3 and TRBJ1-2, with 10 positions matching TRBD1. V trimming: 2 bases; J trimming: 8 bases; junction bases outside the gene matches: 5. The CDR3 runs to 14 residues. Germline values: CDR1 SGHTA, CDR2 FQGTGA. The CDR3 loop reads CASSLVGTGAGYTF. The CDR3 nucleotides are TGTGCCAGCAGCTTAGTAGGGACAGGGGCGGGCTACACCTTC.

The chain is built from TRBV28 and TRBJ2-5, with 7 bases fitting TRBD1. Losses at the gene ends were 3 bases for V and 4 bases for J; bases not matched to a gene: 5. CDR1 is MDHEN and CDR2 is SYDVKM in the germline V gene. The CDR3 length is 14 residues. In nucleotides, the CDR3 is TGTGCCAGCAGTTTGAGGGGGCAGGTAGAGACCCAGTACTTC. Residues: CASSLRGQVETQYF.

The V gene is TRBV10-3, the J gene TRBJ2-5, with a tentative D call TRBD1 (5 bases). The CDR3 runs to 17 residues. The germline V gene has CDR1 ENHRY and CDR2 SYGVKD. V gave up 3 bases and J gave up 4 bases, with 21 bases separating them. In DNA, the CDR3 is TGTGCCATCAGTGATGCGGCAGACCGGACATTCCGAGAGACCCAGTACTTC. Translating it yields CAISDAADRTFRETQYF.

J is TRBJ2-7 and V is TRBV6-4, with D possibly matching TRBD1 (8 bases). CDR1 and CDR2 (germline): MRHNA, SNTAGT. The CDR3 is 17 residues long. V was pared by 2 bases and J by 3 bases, with 20 bases between. CDR3 residues: CASSDPGTQGEGYEQYF. CDR3 DNA: TGTGCCAGCAGTGACCCGGGAACACAGGGGGAGGGCTACGAGCAGTACTTC.

This clone was detected only a few times. The chain joins TRBV6-1 to TRBJ1-2; 9 bases agree with TRBD1. CDR1 is MNHNS, CDR2 SASEGT, per germline. The CDR3 has 15 residues. V lost 4 bases, J lost 7 bases, and 10 bases stayed unmatched. The CDR3 protein is CASSAPGTGIFGYTF. The CDR3, as DNA: TGTGCCAGCAGTGCCCCCGGGACAGGGATTTTTGGCTACACCTTC.

The chain combines TRBV5-1 with TRBJ2-1; D perhaps matches TRBD1 (5 bases). Germline V CDR1 and CDR2: SGHRS, YFSETQ. The CDR3 loop spans 13 amino acids. V gave up 0 bases and J gave up 9 bases, with 10 bases separating them. CDR3 nucleotide sequence: TGCGCCAGCAGCTTGGAATGGGGCAGTGAGCAGTTCTTC. As protein: CASSLEWGSEQFF.